The T cell receptor (beta chain) described here comes from a study of blood T cell repertoires in COVID-19. The overall study: Sites in the United States, Italy and Spain provided acute and convalescent COVID-19 samples. The analysed material was cDNA or gDNA that came from T cells, B-cell-depleted T cells, or PBMCs.

Method: immunoSEQ multiplex PCR; TCRdb's copy keeps in-frame clones and lacks some. The data show 130,000 or so clones, about 77% seen once. CDR1 is SNHLY, CDR2 FYNNEI, per germline. The CDR3 consists of 14 residues. The junction had 9 bases not matched to a gene; V was cut back by 10 bases and J by 5 bases. The sequencing input was peripheral blood. The V gene is TRBV2, the J gene TRBJ2-2, with 8 bases lining up with TRBD2. This receptor was obtained from a man older than 75 with acute or convalescent COVID-19. The CDR3 region is CATGAGVETGELFF. The CDR3 bases are TGTGCCACAGGAGCGGGGGTCGAAACCGGGGAGCTGTTTTTT.